This is a list of T cell receptor beta chains from one sample in a study of OX40 agonist ivuxolimab in advanced cancers. TCRdb keeps only in-frame clones here, not all; method: immunoSEQ multiplex PCR. The sample holds around 9,900 clones, over 65% seen once. The source material was CD4+ or CD8+ T cells sorted from blood, sampled in a trial of the OX40 agonist ivuxolimab. These receptors all come from an adult with an advanced solid tumor such as melanoma, head and neck, liver or kidney cancer. Both conserved end residues are part of each CDR3. A D gene is named only where the DNA matches it firmly. Clone sizes are given selectively: once, few, many, or a class where the clone is expanded.

v_gene	j_gene	d_gene	abundance	CDR3nt	CDR3aa
TRBV7-9	TRBJ2-7	TRBD1	-	TGTGCCAGCAGCCCCACGACAGGGAGCTCCTACGAGCAGTACTTC	CASSPTTGSSYEQYF
TRBV10-3	TRBJ2-7	-	-	TGTGCCATCAATCCTACAGGCAGCTCCTACGAGCAGTACTTC	CAINPTGSSYEQYF
TRBV19	TRBJ2-1	TRBD2	medium-sized	TGTGCCAGTAGTAGGACTAGCGGAGACTACAATGAGCAGTTCTTC	CASSRTSGDYNEQFF
TRBV2	TRBJ2-3	TRBD2	-	TGTGCCAGCAGTGCGGCGGGAGGGGGCACAGATACGCAGTATTTT	CASSAAGGGTDTQYF
TRBV6-1	TRBJ1-1	-	-	TGTGCCAGCAGTGAAGGGACAGAGAACACTGAAGCTTTCTTT	CASSEGTENTEAFF
TRBV30	TRBJ1-2	-	hyperexpanded	TGTGCCTGGAGTGTAAGGCTGGCCTATGGCTACACCTTC	CAWSVRLAYGYTF
TRBV6-1	TRBJ1-5	-	-	TGTGCCAGCAGTTCAGGGGGCAATCAGCCCCAGCATTTT	CASSSGGNQPQHF
TRBV29-1	TRBJ2-2	TRBD2	-	TGCAGCGGACAAGCGGGAGGGCCCGGGGAGCTGTTTTTT	CSGQAGGPGELFF
TRBV14	TRBJ2-3	TRBD2	few	TGTGCCAGCAGCCAACTAGCGGGGGTGACAGATACGCAGTATTTT	CASSQLAGVTDTQYF
TRBV10-3	TRBJ1-2	-	-	TGTGCCATCAGTGAGGGGGCATTTAACTATGGCTACACCTTC	CAISEGAFNYGYTF
TRBV11-2	TRBJ2-7	TRBD1	-	TGTGCCAGCAGCTTCCCTCAGGGGGCGCGGACTTACGAGCAGTACTTC	CASSFPQGARTYEQYF
TRBV6-6	TRBJ2-1	TRBD1	-	TGTGCCAGCAGTCCCGCGACAGGGGCCGAGCAGTTCTTC	CASSPATGAEQFF
TRBV19	TRBJ2-5	TRBD1	-	TGTGCCAATGGGGGTCGACAGGGAGCAGAGACCCAGTACTTC	CANGGRQGAETQYF
TRBV6-6	TRBJ2-2	-	-	TGTGCCAGCACCTTAGTTTACACCGGGGAGCTGTTTTTT	CASTLVYTGELFF
TRBV5-6	TRBJ2-5	TRBD1	few	TGTGCCAGCACCTCTGCAGGGGGCGTAGAGACCCAGTACTTC	CASTSAGGVETQYF
TRBV6-6	TRBJ2-7	TRBD1	few	TGTGCCAGCAGTGCCTCGACAGGGTTCTACGAGCAGTACTTC	CASSASTGFYEQYF
TRBV19	TRBJ1-1	-	medium-sized	TGTGCCAGTGCCATCGGCGGGGGTAACACTGAAGCTTTCTTT	CASAIGGGNTEAFF
TRBV9	TRBJ2-3	TRBD1	few	TGTGCCAGCAGCGCTGGACAGGGGCCAGATACGCAGTATTTT	CASSAGQGPDTQYF
TRBV27	TRBJ2-3	-	few	TGTGCCAGCAGTTTAATCGCTAGCGGCACAGATACGCAGTATTTT	CASSLIASGTDTQYF
TRBV4-2	TRBJ2-6	-	medium-sized	TGTGCCAGCAGCCAAGATTCCGTCTCTGGGGCCAACGTCCTGACTTTC	CASSQDSVSGANVLTF
TRBV7-8	TRBJ1-1	-	few	TGTGCCAGCAGTCCTGGGGAGAACACTGAAGCTTTCTTT	CASSPGENTEAFF
TRBV11-2	TRBJ2-5	-	few	TGTGCCAGCAGCTTAACTACCGGGGAACAAGAGACCCAGTACTTC	CASSLTTGEQETQYF
TRBV4-1	TRBJ1-1	-	medium-sized	TGCGCCAGCAGCCAAGATGGGTGGGGGAACACTGAAGCTTTCTTT	CASSQDGWGNTEAFF
TRBV7-9	TRBJ2-3	TRBD1	-	TGTGCCAGCAGCTCCGGACAGGGGGCGGAAGATACGCAGTATTTT	CASSSGQGAEDTQYF
TRBV5-4	TRBJ2-7	TRBD1	medium-sized	TGTGCCAGCACCGGGACAGGGGCCTACGAGCAGTACTTC	CASTGTGAYEQYF
TRBV6-4	TRBJ2-3	TRBD2	medium-sized	TGTGCCAGCAGTAAAGCGGGGGGAGCGGGAGATACGCAGTATTTT	CASSKAGGAGDTQYF
TRBV4-1	TRBJ1-2	TRBD1	-	TGCGCCAGCAGCCAAGTGCCGGGACAGGGGTATGGCTACACCTTC	CASSQVPGQGYGYTF
TRBV5-1	TRBJ1-2	TRBD1	medium-sized	TGCGCCAGCAGCGGGGGACAGGTTTATGGCTACACCTTC	CASSGGQVYGYTF
TRBV19	TRBJ2-1	TRBD2	-	TGTGCCAGTAGTAGCCGGGGGGGGAATGAGCAGTTCTTC	CASSSRGGNEQFF
TRBV28	TRBJ2-4	-	-	TGTGCCAGCAGTGGGCTTCTAGCCAAAAACATTCAGTACTTC	CASSGLLAKNIQYF
TRBV29-1	TRBJ2-3	-	-	TGCAGCGTCTTTGGCCCAGATACGCAGTATTTT	CSVFGPDTQYF
TRBV5-1	TRBJ2-5	TRBD1	-	TGCGCCAGCAGCTCAGACCCCCGGGACAGTCAAGAGACCCAGTACTTC	CASSSDPRDSQETQYF
TRBV19	TRBJ2-7	-	-	TGTGCCAGTAGTACGGGCCATGGGGGCGAGCAGTACTTC	CASSTGHGGEQYF
TRBV10-2	TRBJ2-7	TRBD2	-	TGCGCCAGCAGTGACAAGCTAGCGGGAGGGCCCCACGAGCAGTACTTC	CASSDKLAGGPHEQYF
TRBV7-9	TRBJ2-2	TRBD2	few	TGTGCCAGCAGGCGGTGGCTAGCGGGAGTCGGCACCGGGGAGCTGTTTTTT	CASRRWLAGVGTGELFF
TRBV11-2	TRBJ2-5	-	-	TGTGCCAGCAGTACAGGGTTTGGGGGCCAAGAGACCCAGTACTTC	CASSTGFGGQETQYF
TRBV19	TRBJ1-1	-	-	TGTGCCAGTAATCGGGGGCTTTTGAACACTGAAGCTTTCTTT	CASNRGLLNTEAFF
TRBV28	TRBJ2-1	TRBD2	-	TGTGCCAGCAGCTTTAGCGGGAGGGCCAGAAATGAGCAGTTCTTC	CASSFSGRARNEQFF
TRBV7-3	TRBJ2-3	TRBD2	-	TGTGCCAGCAGCTCCACCGGGACTAGCGTAACGGATACGCAGTATTTT	CASSSTGTSVTDTQYF
TRBV27	TRBJ2-7	-	few	TGTGCCAGCAGCGTGGGAGTGTTCTACGAGCAGTACTTC	CASSVGVFYEQYF
TRBV6-5	TRBJ1-1	-	-	TGTGCCAGCAGTCCAGGGTACACTGAAGCTTTCTTT	CASSPGYTEAFF
TRBV19	TRBJ2-1	TRBD2	-	TGTGCCAGTAGTATGGGGCGCGGGAGCTCCTACAATGAGCAGTTCTTC	CASSMGRGSSYNEQFF
TRBV4-2	TRBJ2-2	TRBD1	-	TGTGCCAGCAGCCAGTCCACAGGGGGCGTAGCCGGGGAGCTGTTTTTT	CASSQSTGGVAGELFF
TRBV6-1	TRBJ2-1	-	few	TGTGCCGTCCTGCTGGGTACCTACAATGAGCAGTTCTTC	CAVLLGTYNEQFF
TRBV25-1	TRBJ2-7	TRBD2	-	TGTGCCAGCAGTGAATACGGGGGGAGCGGCTACGAGCAGTACTTC	CASSEYGGSGYEQYF
TRBV19	TRBJ1-5	-	-	TGTGCCAGTAGTATAACGGGGGCCCAGCCCCAGCATTTT	CASSITGAQPQHF
TRBV4-3	TRBJ1-4	-	few	TGCGCCAGCAGCCAAGATTCAGTCTCGGGGAGGTTCGAAAAACTGTTTTTT	CASSQDSVSGRFEKLFF
TRBV7-6	TRBJ2-1	-	few	TGTGCCAGCAGCTTATTGGTCAACTTCAACAATGAGCAGTTCTTC	CASSLLVNFNNEQFF
TRBV4-3	TRBJ2-7	-	-	TGCGCCAGCAGCCAAGAAACCAGCTCCTACGAGCAGTACTTC	CASSQETSSYEQYF
TRBV4-3	TRBJ1-2	TRBD1	medium-sized	TGCGCCAGCAGCCAAGATGGGACAGGGTCCTATGGCTACACCTTC	CASSQDGTGSYGYTF
TRBV6-1	TRBJ1-5	-	-	TGTGCCAGCAGTGAAGCGTGGGGGATCGGTCAGCCCCAGCATTTT	CASSEAWGIGQPQHF
TRBV19	TRBJ2-3	-	-	TGTGCCAGTAGTCTCGACCGGGACACTAGCACAGATACGCAGTATTTT	CASSLDRDTSTDTQYF
TRBV2	TRBJ1-1	TRBD1	-	TGTGCCAGCAGTGAACCACCGGGACAGATGAACACTGAAGCTTTCTTT	CASSEPPGQMNTEAFF
TRBV4-1	TRBJ2-7	-	-	TGCGCCAGCAGCCAAGGATACTTCTCCGGGGAGCAGTACTTC	CASSQGYFSGEQYF
TRBV7-2	TRBJ2-5	TRBD2	few	TGTGCCAGCAGCGAACCGGGACTAGCAGAGACCCAGTACTTC	CASSEPGLAETQYF
TRBV7-3	TRBJ2-7	TRBD1	-	TGTGCCAGCAGCTTAACAGGGGGCTCCGAGCAGTACTTC	CASSLTGGSEQYF